The next 24 T cell receptor beta chains were all read from a single sample in a study of blood T cell repertoires in COVID-19. Repertoires were generated with immunoSEQ multiplex PCR, while TCRdb's copy carries only in-frame clones and drops some. The table shows approximately 290,000 clones, with under 90% occurring only once. Material for sequencing was peripheral blood. The receptors were sampled from a woman aged 25 to 39 with COVID-19, enrolled during active disease.

The chain combines TRBV6-5 with TRBJ1-6, with unresolved D. Germline V gives CDR1 MNHEY, CDR2 SVGAGI. The CDR3 contains 15 residues. V was shortened by 3 bases and J by 5 bases, with 11 bases between the two germline ends. The CDR3 sequence is CASSYAGINNSPLHF. The CDR3 DNA reads as TGTGCCAGCAGTTATGCCGGGATCAATAATTCACCCCTCCACTTT.

The gene calls are TRBV2 and TRBJ2-5; tentative D call: TRBD2 (6 bases). Germline V gene lookup returns CDR1 SNHLY and CDR2 FYNNEI. The CDR3 length is 14 residues. Trimming left V 6 bases short and J 5 bases short, with 16 bases between. The CDR3: CASSINRDFETQYF. CDR3 sequence (DNA): TGTGCCAGCAGCATTAACCGGGACTTTGAGACCCAGTACTTC.

This chain connects TRBV5-4 to TRBJ1-1; no firm D call. This CDR3 has 14 amino acids. Trimming removed 5 bases at V and 2 bases at J, with 13 bases between. Germline values: CDR1 SGHNT, CDR2 YYREEE (reference sequence). CDR3 nucleotides: TGTGCCAGCAGTTCAACAGATTCAAACACTGAAGCTTTCTTT. The encoded protein is CASSSTDSNTEAFF.

V is TRBV29-1 and J is TRBJ2-5, with D possibly TRBD2 on 5 matching bases. Germline CDR1 reads SQVTM; CDR2 reads ANQGSEA. There are 10 residues in the CDR3. The CDR3 coding sequence is TGCAGTACCGGGGTGGAGACCCAGTACTTC. This sequence encodes CSTGVETQYF.

V gene TRBV7-9 combines with J gene TRBJ1-1; D not certain. This CDR3 comprises 12 residues. The germline CDR1 and CDR2 sequences are SEHNR and FQNEAQ (reference sequence). V lost 11 bases and J 6 bases, leaving 16 bases between the germline ends. CDR3 sequence (DNA): TGTGCCTTAAAGGGCGGGGAATCTGAAGCTTTCTTT. It is translated as CALKGGESEAFF. Full variable domain (missing parts from reference TRBV7-9 and TRBJ1-1): DTGVSQNPRHKITKRGQNVTFRCDPISEHNRLYWYRQTLGQGPEFLTYFQNEAQLEKSRLLSDRFSAERPKGSFSTLEIQRTEQGDSAMYLCALKGGESEAFFGQGTRLTVV.

The rearrangement links TRBV7-2 to TRBJ1-5; perhaps TRBD1 as D (6 bases). The CDR3 totals 15 residues. CDR1 and CDR2 from the germline V gene are SGHTA and FQGNSA. V was shortened by 5 bases and J by 9 bases, with 20 bases between the two germline ends. This CDR3 reads CASSLGGPHEGPQHF. The CDR3, as DNA: TGTGCCAGCAGCCTCGGGGGGCCGCATGAAGGGCCCCAGCATTTT.

The chain uses TRBV6-2 or TRBV6-3 and TRBJ2-1; 9 bases align to TRBD2. The trim removed 6 bases at V and 5 bases at J, leaving 8 bases unmatched. CDR3 length equals 15 residues. In germline, CDR1 is MNHEY, CDR2 SVGEGT. CDR3 in amino acids: CASSLTSGQNNEQFF. CDR3 nucleotides: TGTGCCAGCAGCTTAACTAGCGGGCAAAACAATGAGCAGTTCTTC.

The rearrangement uses TRBV5-1 and TRBJ1-1, with 10 positions matching TRBD1. Germline trimming cut 4 bases from V and 3 bases from J; bases unmatched to any gene: 9. CDR1 is SGHRS, CDR2 YFSETQ, per germline. The CDR3 has 16 residues. The DNA of the CDR3 is TGCGCCAGCAGCATATCAGGACAGGGGGGTTACACTGAAGCTTTCTTT. It is translated as CASSISGQGGYTEAFF. Full variable domain (outside the CDR3, taken from reference TRBV5-1 and TRBJ1-1): KAGVTQTPRYLIKTRGQQVTLSCSPISGHRSVSWYQQTPGQGLQFLFEYFSETQRNKGNFPGRFSGRQFSNSRSEMNVSTLELGDSALYLCASSISGQGGYTEAFFGQGTRLTVV.

Note on this clone: One junction end disagrees with the germline gene, perhaps due to a read error. The gene calls are TRBV6-5 and TRBJ2-3, with D possibly being TRBD2 (6 bases). Germline V CDR1 and CDR2: MNHEY, SVGAGI. The CDR3 has 16 residues. The CDR3 spells CASTYAGGSPTDTQYF. DNA of the CDR3: TGTGCCAGCACTTACGCAGGAGGGTCCCCCACAGATACGCAGTATTTT.

This chain joins TRBV3-1 (or the pseudogene TRBV3-2) and TRBJ2-3, with TRBD2 matching 7 bases. This CDR3 comprises 18 residues. The V gene end was trimmed by 6 bases and the J gene end by 2 bases; junction bases not matched to a gene: 17. Germline CDR1 LGHDT, CDR2 YNNKEL (reference sequence). CDR3 nucleotides: TGTGCCAGCAGTCCGTATCTCCGGCGGGGGTCCCCCACAGATACGCAGTATTTT. The encoded protein is CASSPYLRRGSPTDTQYF.

The chain uses TRBV27 and TRBJ1-6; 8 bases line up with TRBD1. The germline CDR1 and CDR2 sequences are MNHEY and SMNVEV (reference sequence). This CDR3 is built from 14 residues. Trimming cost V 5 bases and J 6 bases; bases outside gene matches: 3. CDR3 loop: CASSQTGANSPLHF. DNA for the CDR3: TGTGCCAGCAGTCAGACAGGGGCTAATTCACCCCTCCACTTT.

The rearrangement joins TRBV24-1 to TRBJ2-1; D is unclear. V gave up 3 bases and J gave up 8 bases, with 10 bases separating them. Per germline, CDR1 KGHDR and CDR2 SFDVKD. This CDR3 is 13 amino acids long. CDR3 nucleotide sequence: TGTGCCACCAGTGATGCCCGTGCGGATGAGCAGTTCTTC. Residues: CATSDARADEQFF.

CDR3 sequence reads: CASSLWQRNSPLHF. In DNA form, the CDR3 reads TGTGCCAGCAGTTTATGGCAGCGTAATTCACCCCTCCACTTT. The chain links TRBV28 to TRBJ1-6; D call uncertain. Trimming cost V 0 bases and J 6 bases, with 6 bases left between them. The CDR3 is 14 amino acids. Germline CDR1 is MDHEN and CDR2 is SYDVKM. The full variable domain, its missing parts supplied by reference TRBV28 and TRBJ1-6, is DVKVTQSSRYLVKRTGEKVFLECVQDMDHENMFWYRQDPGLGLRLIYFSYDVKMKEKGDIPEGYSVSREKKERFSLILESASTNQTSMYLCASSLWQRNSPLHFGNGTRLTVT.

The V gene is TRBV6-5, the J gene TRBJ2-7, with D perhaps TRBD1 (5 bases). The V end lost 2 bases, the J end lost 0 bases, and 11 bases lay between the germline ends. Germline V lookup: CDR1 MNHEY, CDR2 SVGAGI. The CDR3 has 15 residues. In DNA, the CDR3 is TGTGCCAGCAGTTACGAAGGGGTAGGCTCCTACGAGCAGTACTTC. This codes for CASSYEGVGSYEQYF.

The V and J genes are TRBV10-2 and TRBJ2-3; D might be TRBD2 (6 bases). Trimming removed 3 bases at V and 0 bases at J, with 10 bases between. The CDR3 has 15 amino acids. Germline V gene sequence: CDR1 WSHSY, CDR2 SAAADI. CDR3 DNA: TGCGCCAGCAGTGATTGGGGGGAGAGCACAGATACGCAGTATTTT. It codes for CASSDWGESTDTQYF.

The J gene is TRBJ2-7, the V gene TRBV3-1 (or the pseudogene TRBV3-2), with TRBD1 identical over 10 bases. Germline CDR1 reads LGHDT; CDR2 reads YNNKEL (reference sequence). Unmatched junction bases numbered 4, after V lost 3 bases and J lost 2 bases. The length of the CDR3 is 15 residues. This chain's CDR3 is CASSHRGQGAYEQYF. CDR3 DNA sequence: TGTGCCAGCAGCCATCGAGGACAGGGGGCCTACGAGCAGTACTTC.

CDR3 residues: CASSSTSGAGELFF. The CDR3 bases are TGTGCCAGCAGCTCGACTAGCGGAGCCGGGGAGCTGTTTTTT. The chain carries TRBV7-9 and TRBJ2-2, with 9 positions matching TRBD2. The V gene end was trimmed by 4 bases and the J gene end by 6 bases; junction bases not matched to a gene: 3. The CDR3 is 14 amino acids. The V gene's germline CDR1 is SEHNR and CDR2 FQNEAQ (reference sequence).

The V gene is TRBV19, the J gene TRBJ2-2; 9 bases are shared with TRBD1. CDR1 and CDR2 from the germline V gene are LNHDA and SQIVND (reference sequence). This CDR3 is built from 16 residues. The ends lost 6 bases at V and 4 bases at J; junction bases unmatched: 9. CDR3 residues: CASSTGTGMTTGELFF. The CDR3 DNA follows: TGTGCCAGTAGCACCGGGACAGGGATGACCACCGGGGAGCTGTTTTTT.

This chain uses TRBV7-2 with TRBJ2-7, with 10 bases aligning to TRBD1. V lost 5 bases to trimming and J lost 3 bases; unmatched junction nucleotides: 4. The CDR3 is made up of 14 amino acids. Germline V gene sequence: CDR1 SGHTA, CDR2 FQGNSA. The CDR3 nucleotides are TGTGCCAGCAGCCTGACAGGGGGCATCTACGAGCAGTACTTC. Its protein is CASSLTGGIYEQYF.

V is TRBV11-2 and J is TRBJ2-1; D is possibly TRBD2 (5 bases). The germline gives CDR1 SGHAT, CDR2 FQNNGV. V was clipped by 0 bases and J by 6 bases, with 15 bases between them. This CDR3 is 16 amino acids long. CDR3 protein: CASSLDRGPPSNEQFF. The DNA of the CDR3 is TGTGCCAGCAGCTTAGATAGAGGGCCGCCTAGCAATGAGCAGTTCTTC.

The chain carries TRBV5-6 and TRBJ2-5, with a weak D call TRBD2 (5 bases). CDR3 length: 17 residues. Germline-derived CDR1 and CDR2 are SGHDT and YYEEEE. V was clipped by 0 bases and J by 2 bases, with 17 bases between them. In DNA form, the CDR3 reads TGTGCCAGCAGCTTGGGACTACTAGGAAGATTTCAAGAGACCCAGTACTTC. It encodes CASSLGLLGRFQETQYF. The full variable domain, in which reference TRBV5-6 and TRBJ2-5 provide the parts outside the CDR3, is DAGVTQSPTHLIKTRGQQVTLRCSPKSGHDTVSWYQQALGQGPQFIFQYYEEEERQRGNFPDRFSGHQFPNYSSELNVNALLLGDSALYLCASSLGLLGRFQETQYFGPGTRLLVL.

V is TRBV6-5 and J is TRBJ1-2; TRBD1 might be the D (5 bases). V dropped 7 bases and J dropped 8 bases, with 23 bases sitting between them. The germline gives CDR1 MNHEY, CDR2 SVGAGI. CDR3 size: 15 residues. CDR3 sequence reads: CASTAGGALTRGYTF. The CDR3, as DNA: TGTGCCAGCACCGCCGGGGGAGCCCTTACGCGGGGCTACACCTTC.

This chain links TRBV5-1 with TRBJ1-6, with TRBD1 as a possible D gene (5 bases). The V gene's germline CDR1 is SGHRS and CDR2 YFSETQ. The CDR3 is 16 amino acids. V lost 0 bases, J lost 5 bases, and 12 bases lay in between. The CDR3 sequence is CASSLGVTGDNSPLHF. The CDR3 coding sequence is TGCGCCAGCAGCTTGGGGGTTACAGGAGATAATTCACCCCTCCACTTT.

The V and J genes are TRBV7-9 and TRBJ2-1; D call uncertain. The CDR3 totals 13 residues. Trimming took 8 bases from V and 3 from J, leaving 11 bases between them. The germline CDR1 and CDR2 sequences are SEHNR and FQNEAQ (reference sequence). The CDR3 spells CASGGDFYNEQFF. In nucleotides, the CDR3 is TGTGCCAGCGGCGGCGACTTCTACAATGAGCAGTTCTTC.